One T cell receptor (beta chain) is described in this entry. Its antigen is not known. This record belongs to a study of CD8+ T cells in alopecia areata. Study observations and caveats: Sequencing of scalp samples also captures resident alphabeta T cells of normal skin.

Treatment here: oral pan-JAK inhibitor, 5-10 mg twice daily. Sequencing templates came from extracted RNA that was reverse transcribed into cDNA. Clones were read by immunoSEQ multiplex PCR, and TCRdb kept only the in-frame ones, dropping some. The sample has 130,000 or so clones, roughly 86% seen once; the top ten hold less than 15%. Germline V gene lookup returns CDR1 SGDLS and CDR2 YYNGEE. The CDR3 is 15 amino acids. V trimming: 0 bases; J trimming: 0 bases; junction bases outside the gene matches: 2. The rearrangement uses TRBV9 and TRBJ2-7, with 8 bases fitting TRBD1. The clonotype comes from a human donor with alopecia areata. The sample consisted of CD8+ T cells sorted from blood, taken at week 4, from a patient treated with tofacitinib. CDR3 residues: CASSVATGASYEQYF. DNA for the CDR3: TGTGCCAGCAGCGTAGCGACAGGGGCCTCCTACGAGCAGTACTTC.